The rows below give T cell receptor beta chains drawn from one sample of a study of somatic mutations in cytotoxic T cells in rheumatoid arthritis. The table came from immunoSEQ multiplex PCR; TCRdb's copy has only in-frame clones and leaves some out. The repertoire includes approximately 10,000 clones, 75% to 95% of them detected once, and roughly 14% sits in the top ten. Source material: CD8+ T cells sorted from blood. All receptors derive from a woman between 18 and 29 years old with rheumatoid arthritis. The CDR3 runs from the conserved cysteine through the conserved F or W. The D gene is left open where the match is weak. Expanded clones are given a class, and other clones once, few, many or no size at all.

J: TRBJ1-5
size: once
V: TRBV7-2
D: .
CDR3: CASSSTIQVGNQPQHF
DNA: TGTGCCAGCAGCAGTACAATTCAAGTGGGCAATCAGCCCCAGCATTTT

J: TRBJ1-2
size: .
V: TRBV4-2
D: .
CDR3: CASSRDGYTF
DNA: TGTGCCAGCAGCCGCGATGGCTACACCTTC

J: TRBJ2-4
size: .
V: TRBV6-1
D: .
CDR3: CASSEASGTLAKNIQYF
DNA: TGTGCCAGCAGTGAAGCCTCCGGGACACTAGCCAAAAACATTCAGTACTTC

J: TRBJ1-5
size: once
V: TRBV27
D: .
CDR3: CASSFHTNQPQHF
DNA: TGTGCCAGCAGTTTTCACACCAATCAGCCCCAGCATTTT

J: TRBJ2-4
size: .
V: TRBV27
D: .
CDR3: CASSLPGHKNIQYF
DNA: TGTGCCAGCAGTTTACCGGGACATAAAAACATTCAGTACTTC

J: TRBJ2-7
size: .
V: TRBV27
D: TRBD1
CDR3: CASRPRDSLFYEQYF
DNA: TGTGCCAGCAGACCCCGGGACAGTCTTTTCTACGAGCAGTACTTC

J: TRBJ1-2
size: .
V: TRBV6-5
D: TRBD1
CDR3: CANSYSGQGNYGYTF
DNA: TGTGCCAACAGTTACTCGGGACAGGGGAACTATGGCTACACCTTC

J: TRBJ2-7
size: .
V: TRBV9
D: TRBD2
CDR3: CASSVGSGPYEQYF
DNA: TGTGCCAGCAGCGTAGGTAGCGGGCCCTACGAGCAGTACTTC

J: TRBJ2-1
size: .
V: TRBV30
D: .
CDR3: CAWIRVGEQFF
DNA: TGTGCCTGGATCCGGGTGGGTGAGCAGTTCTTC

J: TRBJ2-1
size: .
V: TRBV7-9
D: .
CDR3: CASSSSPGDEQFF
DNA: TGTGCCAGCAGCAGTAGCCCGGGGGATGAGCAGTTCTTC

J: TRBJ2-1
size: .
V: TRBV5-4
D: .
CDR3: CASSPAGTYNEQFF
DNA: TGTGCCAGCAGCCCGGCCGGGACTTACAATGAGCAGTTCTTC

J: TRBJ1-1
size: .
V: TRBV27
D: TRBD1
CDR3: CASSLLPGGGTEAFF
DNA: TGTGCCAGCAGTTTATTGCCAGGGGGCGGCACTGAAGCTTTCTTT

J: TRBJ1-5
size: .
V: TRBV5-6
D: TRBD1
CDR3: CASSYGQDSNQPQHF
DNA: TGTGCCAGCAGCTACGGACAGGACAGCAATCAGCCCCAGCATTTT

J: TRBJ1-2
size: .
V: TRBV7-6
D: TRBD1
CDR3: CASSAGQGDYGYTF
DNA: TGTGCCAGCAGCGCCGGACAGGGTGACTATGGCTACACCTTC

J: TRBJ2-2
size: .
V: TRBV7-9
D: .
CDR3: CASSLAGTSNTGELFF
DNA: TGTGCCAGCAGCTTAGCGGGGACATCGAACACCGGGGAGCTGTTTTTT

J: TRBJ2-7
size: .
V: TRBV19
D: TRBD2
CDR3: CASRAAGVYEQYF
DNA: TGTGCCAGTCGCGCCGCGGGGGTTTACGAGCAGTACTTC

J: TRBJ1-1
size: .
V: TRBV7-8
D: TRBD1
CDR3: CASSLRGQGGTEAFF
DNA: TGTGCCAGCAGCTTAAGAGGACAGGGGGGGACTGAAGCTTTCTTT

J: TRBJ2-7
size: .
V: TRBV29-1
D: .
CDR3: CSVESGRMPGYEQYF
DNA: TGCAGCGTTGAATCCGGGCGGATGCCGGGATACGAGCAGTACTTC

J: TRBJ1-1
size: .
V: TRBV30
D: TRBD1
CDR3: CAWDRVRNTEAFF
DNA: TGTGCCTGGGACAGGGTCCGGAACACTGAAGCTTTCTTT

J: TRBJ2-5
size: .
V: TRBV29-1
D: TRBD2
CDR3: CSVEATSGRPQETQYF
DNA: TGCAGCGTTGAAGCGACTAGCGGGAGGCCACAAGAGACCCAGTACTTC

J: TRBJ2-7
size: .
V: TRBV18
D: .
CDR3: CASSPGQYSSYEQYF
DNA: TGTGCCAGCTCACCAGGCCAGTACAGCTCCTACGAGCAGTACTTC

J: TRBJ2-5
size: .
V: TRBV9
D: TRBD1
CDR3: CASSGTGEETQYF
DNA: TGTGCCAGCAGCGGAACAGGGGAGGAGACCCAGTACTTC

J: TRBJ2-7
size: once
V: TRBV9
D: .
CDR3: CASSPSTVDYEQYF
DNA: TGTGCCAGCAGCCCGTCGACTGTGGACTACGAGCAGTACTTC

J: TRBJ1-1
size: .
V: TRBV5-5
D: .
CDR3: CASSLEDGGGTEAFF
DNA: TGTGCCAGCAGCTTGGAAGACGGGGGGGGAACTGAAGCTTTCTTT

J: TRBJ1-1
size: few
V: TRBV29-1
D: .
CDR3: CSVGGGNTEAFF
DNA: TGCAGCGTGGGGGGAGGGAACACTGAAGCTTTCTTT